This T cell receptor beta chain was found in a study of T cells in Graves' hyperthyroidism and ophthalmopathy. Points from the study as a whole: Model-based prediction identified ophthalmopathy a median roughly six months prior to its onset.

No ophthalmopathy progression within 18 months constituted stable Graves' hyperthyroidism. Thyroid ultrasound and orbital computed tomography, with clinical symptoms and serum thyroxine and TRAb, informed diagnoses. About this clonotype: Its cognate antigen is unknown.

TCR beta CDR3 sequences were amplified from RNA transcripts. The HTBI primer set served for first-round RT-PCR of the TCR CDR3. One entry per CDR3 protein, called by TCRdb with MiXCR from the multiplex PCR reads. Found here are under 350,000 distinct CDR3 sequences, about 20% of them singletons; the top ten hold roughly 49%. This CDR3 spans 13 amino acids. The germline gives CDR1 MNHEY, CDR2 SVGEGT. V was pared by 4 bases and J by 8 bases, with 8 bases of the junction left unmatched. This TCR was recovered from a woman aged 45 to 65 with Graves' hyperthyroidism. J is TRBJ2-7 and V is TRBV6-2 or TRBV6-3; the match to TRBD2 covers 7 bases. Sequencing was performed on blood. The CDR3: CASSLRLAEKQYF. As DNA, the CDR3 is TGTGCCAGCAGTTTGCGACTAGCCGAGAAGCAGTACTTC.